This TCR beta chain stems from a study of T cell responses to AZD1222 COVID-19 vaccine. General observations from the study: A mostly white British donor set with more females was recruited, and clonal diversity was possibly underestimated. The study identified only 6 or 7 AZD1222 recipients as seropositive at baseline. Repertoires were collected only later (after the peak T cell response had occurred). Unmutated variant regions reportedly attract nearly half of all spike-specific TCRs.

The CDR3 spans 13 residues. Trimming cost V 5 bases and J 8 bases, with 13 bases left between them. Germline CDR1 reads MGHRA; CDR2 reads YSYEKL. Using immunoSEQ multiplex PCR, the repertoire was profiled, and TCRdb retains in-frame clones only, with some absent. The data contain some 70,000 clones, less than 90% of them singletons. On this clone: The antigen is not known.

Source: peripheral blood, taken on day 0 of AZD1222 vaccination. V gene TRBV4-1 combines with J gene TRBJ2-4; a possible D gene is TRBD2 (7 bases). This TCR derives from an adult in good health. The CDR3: CASSYGGADIQYF. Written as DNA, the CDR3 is TGCGCCAGCAGCTATGGGGGGGCGGACATTCAGTACTTC.